This TCR beta chain was observed in a study of cytomegalovirus exposure and HLA in healthy donors. About the study: As an earlier analysis found, 150 million to 200 million T cells yielded about 120 million unique TCR beta sequences.

The PCR had 60 Vbeta and 13 Jbeta primers. The repertoire was sequenced with immunoSEQ multiplex PCR; TCRdb's copy has only in-frame clones and lacks some. The table has 85,000 to 100,000 clones, over 75% seen once. This clone was seen a single time. The antigen is undetermined. CDR1 and CDR2 (germline): SGHDT, YYEEEE. Trimming cost V 1 base and J 9 bases; bases outside gene matches: 4. The CDR3 runs 13 residues. Study-level points and caveats: Cytomegalovirus association was listed for 164 TCR beta chains.

The gene calls are TRBV5-6 and TRBJ2-1, with 7 bases aligning to TRBD2. The sequence came from a man aged 35 to 55 in good health and CMV-seronegative. Sequencing was carried out using PBMCs. The CDR3 nucleotides read TGTGCCAGCAGCTTGATCAGGGAGGGTGAGCAGTTCTTC. Translated, it gives CASSLIREGEQFF.